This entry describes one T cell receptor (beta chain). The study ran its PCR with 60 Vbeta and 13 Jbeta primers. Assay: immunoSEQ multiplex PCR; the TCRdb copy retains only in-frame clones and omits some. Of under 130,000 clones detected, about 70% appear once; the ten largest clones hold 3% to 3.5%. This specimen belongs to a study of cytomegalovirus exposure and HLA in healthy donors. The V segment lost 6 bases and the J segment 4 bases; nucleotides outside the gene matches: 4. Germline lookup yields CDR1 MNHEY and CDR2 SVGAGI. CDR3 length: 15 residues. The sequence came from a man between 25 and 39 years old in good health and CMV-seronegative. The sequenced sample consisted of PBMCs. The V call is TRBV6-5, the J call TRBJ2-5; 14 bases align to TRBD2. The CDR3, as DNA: TGTGCCAGCAGACTGACTAGCGGGAGGGTAGAGACCCAGTACTTC. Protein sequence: CASRLTSGRVETQYF.